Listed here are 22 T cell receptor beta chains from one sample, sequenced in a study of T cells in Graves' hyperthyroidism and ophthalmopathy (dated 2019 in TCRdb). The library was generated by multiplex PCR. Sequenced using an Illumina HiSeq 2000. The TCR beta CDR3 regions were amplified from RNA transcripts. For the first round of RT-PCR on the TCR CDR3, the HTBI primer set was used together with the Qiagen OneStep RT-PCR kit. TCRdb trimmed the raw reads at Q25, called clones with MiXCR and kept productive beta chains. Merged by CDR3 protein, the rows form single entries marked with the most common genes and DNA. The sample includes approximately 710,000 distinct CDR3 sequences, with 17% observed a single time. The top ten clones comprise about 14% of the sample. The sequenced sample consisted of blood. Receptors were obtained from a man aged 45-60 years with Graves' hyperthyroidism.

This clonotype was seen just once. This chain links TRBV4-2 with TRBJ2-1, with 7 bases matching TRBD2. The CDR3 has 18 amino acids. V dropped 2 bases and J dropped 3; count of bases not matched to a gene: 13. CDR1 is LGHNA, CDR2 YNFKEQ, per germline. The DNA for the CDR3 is TGTGCCAGCAGCCAAACCTTCCTGGCGGGAGCAAACTACAATGAGCAGTTCTTC. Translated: CASSQTFLAGANYNEQFF.

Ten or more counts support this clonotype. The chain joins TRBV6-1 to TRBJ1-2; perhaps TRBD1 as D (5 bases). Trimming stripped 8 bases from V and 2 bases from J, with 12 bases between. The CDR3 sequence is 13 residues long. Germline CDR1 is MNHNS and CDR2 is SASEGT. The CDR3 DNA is TGTGCCAGCTCAACACGGGGGAACTATGGCTACACCTTC. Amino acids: CASSTRGNYGYTF.

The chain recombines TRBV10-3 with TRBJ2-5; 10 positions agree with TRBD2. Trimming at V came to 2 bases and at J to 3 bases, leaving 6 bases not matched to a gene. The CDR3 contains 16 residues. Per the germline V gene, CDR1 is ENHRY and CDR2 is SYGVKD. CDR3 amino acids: CAISEPPGTSEETQYF. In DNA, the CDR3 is TGTGCCATCAGTGAGCCCCCCGGGACTAGCGAAGAGACCCAGTACTTC.

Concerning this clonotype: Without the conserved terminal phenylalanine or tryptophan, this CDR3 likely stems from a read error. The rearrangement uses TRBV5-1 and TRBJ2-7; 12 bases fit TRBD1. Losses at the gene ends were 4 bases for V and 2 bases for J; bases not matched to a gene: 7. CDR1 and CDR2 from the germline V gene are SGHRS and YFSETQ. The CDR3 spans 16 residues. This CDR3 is CASSGGQGAGTYEQYI. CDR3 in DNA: TGCGCCAGCAGCGGGGGACAGGGGGCTGGGACCTACGAGCAGTACATC.

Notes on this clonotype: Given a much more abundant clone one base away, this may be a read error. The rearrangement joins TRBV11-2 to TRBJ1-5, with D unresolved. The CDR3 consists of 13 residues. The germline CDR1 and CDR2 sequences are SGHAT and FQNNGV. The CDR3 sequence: CASSLDKYQPRHF. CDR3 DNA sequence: TGTGCCAGCAGCTTAGACAAGTATCAGCCCCGGCATTTT.

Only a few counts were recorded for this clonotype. CDR3 coding DNA: TGCAGTGCTAGAGATCTCTTTGGGGGAGGGGGCACAGATACGCAGTATTTT. It encodes CSARDLFGGGGTDTQYF. The chain joins TRBV20-1 to TRBJ2-3; 7 bases are a match to TRBD2. The CDR3 contains 17 residues. Per the germline V gene, CDR1 is DFQATT and CDR2 is SNEGSKA (reference sequence). The trim removed 0 bases at V and 1 base at J, leaving 10 bases unmatched.

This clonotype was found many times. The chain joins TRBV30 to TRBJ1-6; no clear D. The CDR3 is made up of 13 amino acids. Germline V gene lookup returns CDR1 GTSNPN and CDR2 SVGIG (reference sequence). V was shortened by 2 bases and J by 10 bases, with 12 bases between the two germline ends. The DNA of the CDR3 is TGTGCCTGGAGTCGCGGCTCAAACTCACCCCTCCACTTT. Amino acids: CAWSRGSNSPLHF.

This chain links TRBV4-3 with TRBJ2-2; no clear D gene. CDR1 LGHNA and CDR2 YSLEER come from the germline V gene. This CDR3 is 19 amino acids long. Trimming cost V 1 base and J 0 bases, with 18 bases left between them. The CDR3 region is CASSQAPPAWQTNTGELFF. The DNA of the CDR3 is TGCGCCAGCAGCCAAGCCCCCCCCGCGTGGCAGACGAACACCGGGGAGCTGTTTTTT.

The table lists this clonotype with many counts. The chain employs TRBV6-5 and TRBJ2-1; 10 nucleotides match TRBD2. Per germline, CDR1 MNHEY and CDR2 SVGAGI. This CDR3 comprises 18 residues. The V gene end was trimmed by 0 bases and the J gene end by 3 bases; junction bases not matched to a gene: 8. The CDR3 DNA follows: TGTGCCAGCAGTTACTCGCCTCCTATAGCGGGAGGCTACAATGAGCAGTTCTTC. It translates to CASSYSPPIAGGYNEQFF.

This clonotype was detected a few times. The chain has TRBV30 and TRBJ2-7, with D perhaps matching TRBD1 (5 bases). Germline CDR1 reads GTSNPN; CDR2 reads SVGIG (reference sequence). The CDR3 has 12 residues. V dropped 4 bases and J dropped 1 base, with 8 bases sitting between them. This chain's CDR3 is CAWNQGSYEQYF. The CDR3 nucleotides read TGTGCCTGGAACCAGGGATCCTACGAGCAGTACTTC.

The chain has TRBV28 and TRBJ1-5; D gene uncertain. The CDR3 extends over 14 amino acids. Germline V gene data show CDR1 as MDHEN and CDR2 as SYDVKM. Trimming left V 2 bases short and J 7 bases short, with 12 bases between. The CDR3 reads CASSLSRRRQPQHF. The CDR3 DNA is TGTGCCAGCAGTTTAAGCCGGCGCAGGCAGCCCCAGCATTTT. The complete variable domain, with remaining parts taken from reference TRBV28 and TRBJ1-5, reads DVKVTQSSRYLVKRTGEKVFLECVQDMDHENMFWYRQDPGLGLRLIYFSYDVKMKEKGDIPEGYSVSREKKERFSLILESASTNQTSMYLCASSLSRRRQPQHFGDGTRLSIL.

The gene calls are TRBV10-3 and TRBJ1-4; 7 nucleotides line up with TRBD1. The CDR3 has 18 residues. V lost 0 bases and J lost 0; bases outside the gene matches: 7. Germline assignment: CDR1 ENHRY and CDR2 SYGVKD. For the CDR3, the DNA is TGTGCCATCAGTGAGTCACCAGGGGGGCGAGCAACTAATGAAAAACTGTTTTTT. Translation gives CAISESPGGRATNEKLFF.

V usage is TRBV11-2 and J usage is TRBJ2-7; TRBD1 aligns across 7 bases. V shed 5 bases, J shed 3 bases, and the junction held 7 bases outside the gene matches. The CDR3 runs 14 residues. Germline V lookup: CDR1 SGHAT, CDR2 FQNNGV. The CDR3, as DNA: TGTGCCAGCAGCGGAATGACAGGGATCTACGAGCAGTACTTC. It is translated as CASSGMTGIYEQYF.

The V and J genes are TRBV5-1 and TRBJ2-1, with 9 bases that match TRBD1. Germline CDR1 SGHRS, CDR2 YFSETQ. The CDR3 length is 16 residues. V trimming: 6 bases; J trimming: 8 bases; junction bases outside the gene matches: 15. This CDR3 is CASNPSGTGMGDEQFF. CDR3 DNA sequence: TGCGCCAGCAACCCGTCCGGGACAGGGATGGGGGATGAGCAGTTCTTC.

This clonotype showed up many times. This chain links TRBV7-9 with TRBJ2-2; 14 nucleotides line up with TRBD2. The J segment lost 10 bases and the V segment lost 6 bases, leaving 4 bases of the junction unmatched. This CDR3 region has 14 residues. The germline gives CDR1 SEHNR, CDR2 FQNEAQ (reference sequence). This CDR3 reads CASRTSGRAEELFF. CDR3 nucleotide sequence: TGTGCCAGCAGGACTAGCGGGAGGGCCGAGGAGCTGTTTTTT.

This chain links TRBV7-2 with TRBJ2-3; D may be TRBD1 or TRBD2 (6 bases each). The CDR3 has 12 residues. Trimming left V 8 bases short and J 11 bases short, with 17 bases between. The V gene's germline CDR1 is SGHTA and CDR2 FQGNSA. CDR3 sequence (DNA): TGTGCCAGCGCCGGAGGGGGACCTCAGCAGTATTTT. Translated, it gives CASAGGGPQQYF.

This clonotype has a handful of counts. CDR3 sequence (DNA): TGTGCCAGCAGTCCCATTCCGGGGAGCTCTGGCTACACCTTC. It yields the protein CASSPIPGSSGYTF. The V call is TRBV12-3 or TRBV12-4, the J call TRBJ1-2; D is uncertain. This CDR3 contains 14 residues. V lost 5 bases to trimming and J lost 7 bases, with 17 bases between them.

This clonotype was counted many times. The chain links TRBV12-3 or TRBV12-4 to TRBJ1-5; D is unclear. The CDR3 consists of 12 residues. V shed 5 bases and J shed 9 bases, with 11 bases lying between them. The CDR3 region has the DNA TGTGCCAGCAGTCCCAGCCCTTGGCCCCAGCATTTT. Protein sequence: CASSPSPWPQHF.

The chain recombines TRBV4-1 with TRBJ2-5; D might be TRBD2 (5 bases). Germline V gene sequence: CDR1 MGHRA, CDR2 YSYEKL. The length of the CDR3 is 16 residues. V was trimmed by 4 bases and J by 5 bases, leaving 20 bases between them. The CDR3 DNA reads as TGCGCCAGCAGCCCTACCGAGCGGAAATTTGACGAGACCCAGTACTTC. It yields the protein CASSPTERKFDETQYF.

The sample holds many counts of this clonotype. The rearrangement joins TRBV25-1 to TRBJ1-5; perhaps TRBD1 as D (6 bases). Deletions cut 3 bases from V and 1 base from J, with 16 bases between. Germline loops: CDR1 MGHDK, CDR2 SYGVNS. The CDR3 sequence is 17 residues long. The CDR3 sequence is CASSDRRGDGSNQPQHF. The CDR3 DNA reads TGTGCCAGCAGTGATCGCAGGGGCGATGGAAGCAATCAGCCCCAGCATTTT.

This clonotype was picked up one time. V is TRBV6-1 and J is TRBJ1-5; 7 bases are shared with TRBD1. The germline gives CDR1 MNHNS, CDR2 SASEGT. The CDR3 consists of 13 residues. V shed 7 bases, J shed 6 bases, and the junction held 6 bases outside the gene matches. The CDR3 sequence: CASTQQGPQPQHF. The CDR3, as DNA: TGTGCCAGCACCCAACAGGGGCCTCAGCCCCAGCATTTT.

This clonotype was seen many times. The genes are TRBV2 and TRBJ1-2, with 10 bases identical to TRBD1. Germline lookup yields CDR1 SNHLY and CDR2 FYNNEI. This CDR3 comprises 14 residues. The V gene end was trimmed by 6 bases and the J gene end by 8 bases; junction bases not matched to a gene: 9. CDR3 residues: CASRWDRGASGYTF. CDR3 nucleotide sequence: TGTGCCAGCAGGTGGGACAGGGGAGCCTCGGGCTACACCTTC.